The present entry profiles one TCR beta chain with its context. Just one base apart from a much larger clone, this may be a read error. The sample comes from a study of T-cell reconstitution after alpha-beta-depleted transplantation in children. Molecular barcoding with unique molecular identifiers was used for the TCRbeta library. Using its own MiXCR run on the PCR reads, TCRdb lists one record per CDR3 protein. The repertoire holds around 670,000 distinct CDR3 sequences, with roughly 14% as singletons. The CDR3 consists of 11 residues. CDR1 and CDR2 (germline): DFQATT, SNEGSKA (reference sequence). This rearrangement joins TRBV20-1 to TRBJ2-3; the D is unclear. Here the sequenced sample was PBMCs, taken before TCRalphabeta/CD19-depleted stem cell transplant. This clonotype originated in a girl aged 2-9 years with congenital amegakaryocytic thrombocytopenia, due to receive a stem cell transplant. DNA of the CDR3: TGCAGTCTCCCTTACACAAATACGCAGTATTTT. This translates into CSLPYTNTQYF.